The TCR beta chain under discussion was sequenced for a study of T cell responses to AZD1222 COVID-19 vaccine. Study-level findings and limits: Recipients of two AZD1222 doses showed rising Spike-specific TCR breadth and depth. Close to half of spike-specific TCRs reportedly recognize unmutated variant regions. Only after the peak T cell response were repertoires sampled.

Using immunoSEQ multiplex PCR, the repertoire was profiled, and TCRdb retains in-frame clones only, with some absent. The table lists around 160,000 clones, roughly four fifths of them singletons. V was pared by 5 bases and J by 6 bases, with 10 bases between. Germline CDR1 LNHDA, CDR2 SQIVND (reference sequence). This CDR3 contains 12 residues. A word on this clone: Its cognate antigen is unknown.

The clonotype was recovered from an adult in good health. The sample here was peripheral blood, taken on day 0 of MenACWY control vaccination. V gene TRBV19 combines with J gene TRBJ1-2; TRBD1 might be the D (5 bases). CDR3: CASSVQGNGYTF. The CDR3 nucleotides are TGTGCCAGTAGTGTGCAGGGAAATGGCTACACCTTC.